Shown below are 30 T cell receptor beta chains from a single sample sequenced in a study of OX40 agonist ivuxolimab in advanced cancers. Library method: the immunoSEQ multiplex PCR assay. Held by TCRdb, this immuneACCESS table contains in-frame sequences only and omits some clones. Under half of the omission traces to an unresolved V gene where checked; the cause of the rest is unknown. The sample records roughly 92,000 clones, roughly 85% of which are singletons. 1.3% to 1.5% of the sample lies in the top ten. This specimen consisted of CD4+ or CD8+ T cells sorted from blood, obtained in a trial of the OX40 agonist ivuxolimab. The receptors derive from an adult with an advanced solid tumor such as melanoma, head and neck, liver or kidney cancer.

J is TRBJ1-4 and V is TRBV28; no clear D. Germline V gene lookup returns CDR1 MDHEN and CDR2 SYDVKM. CDR3 length equals 14 residues. With 2 bases removed from V and 4 bases from J, the gap between germline ends came to 8 bases. The CDR3 loop is CASSLGQVNEKLFF. The CDR3 DNA follows: TGTGCCAGCAGTTTAGGCCAGGTTAATGAAAAACTGTTTTTT.

CDR3 nucleotide sequence: TGTGCCAGCTCACTATTACCGGGACAGAACTACGAGCAGTACTTC. As protein: CASSLLPGQNYEQYF. V gene TRBV18 combines with J gene TRBJ2-7; 7 positions match TRBD1. Germline assignment: CDR1 KGHSH and CDR2 LQKENI. Losses at the gene ends were 4 bases for V and 3 bases for J; bases not matched to a gene: 9. The CDR3 extends over 15 amino acids. The full variable domain, rest sourced from reference TRBV18 and TRBJ2-7, is NAGVMQNPRHLVRRRGQEARLRCSPMKGHSHVYWYRQLPEEGLKFMVYLQKENIIDESGMPKERFSAEFPKEGPSILRIQQVVRGDSAAYFCASSLLPGQNYEQYFGPGTRLTVT.

The chain is built from TRBV19 and TRBJ1-2; no clear D. This CDR3 is 15 amino acids long. V was cut by 3 bases and J by 2 bases, with 13 bases left in between. Germline assignment: CDR1 LNHDA and CDR2 SQIVND (reference sequence). The CDR3 coding sequence is TGTGCCAGTAGTATTTCTATAAGGGTAAACTATGGCTACACCTTC. Translation gives CASSISIRVNYGYTF.

The V and J genes are TRBV5-4 and TRBJ2-2, with D perhaps matching TRBD2 (7 bases). The CDR3 covers 15 residues. Germline assignment: CDR1 SGHNT and CDR2 YYREEE (reference sequence). Trimming shortened V by 5 bases and J by 5 bases, and 16 bases separated the two germline ends. The CDR3 DNA reads TGTGCCAGCAGTTCAAGGGGAGGGGGAACCGGGGAGCTGTTTTTT. Residues: CASSSRGGGTGELFF.

The rearrangement links TRBV7-2 to TRBJ2-3; the D gene is possibly TRBD2 (6 bases). This CDR3 is 15 amino acids long. Trimming took off 3 bases at V and 0 bases at J, with 10 bases between the two ends. CDR1 is SGHTA, CDR2 FQGNSA, per germline. The CDR3 region has the DNA TGTGCCAGCAGCTTTAGGGGACTCAGCACAGATACGCAGTATTTT. Its translation: CASSFRGLSTDTQYF.

In this sample, this clone turned up a few times. This chain connects TRBV2 to TRBJ2-7; 9 bases are a match to TRBD1. Germline V gives CDR1 SNHLY, CDR2 FYNNEI. J gave up 5 bases and V 8 bases, and 1 base lay outside the gene matches. CDR3 length: 11 residues. DNA for the CDR3: TGTGCCAGCCGACAGGGGGACGAGCAGTACTTC. It codes for CASRQGDEQYF.

The chain employs TRBV28 and TRBJ2-1; D perhaps matches TRBD1 (6 bases). The CDR3 length is 14 residues. V shed 7 bases and J shed 6 bases, with 16 bases lying between them. CDR1 is MDHEN, CDR2 SYDVKM, per germline. CDR3 loop: CASNTFGGSNEQFF. The CDR3 DNA sequence: TGTGCCAGCAACACCTTTGGGGGCAGCAATGAGCAGTTCTTC.

This chain uses TRBV28 with TRBJ2-1, with 13 positions matching TRBD2. Germline CDR1 reads MDHEN; CDR2 reads SYDVKM. J gave up 8 bases and V 3 bases, and 7 bases lay outside the gene matches. The CDR3 runs to 16 residues. CDR3 sequence: CASSFFRTSGSYEQFF. CDR3 in DNA: TGTGCCAGCAGTTTCTTTCGGACTAGCGGGAGCTATGAGCAGTTCTTC.

The chain carries TRBV30 and TRBJ1-3; D not certain. Germline V gene sequence: CDR1 GTSNPN, CDR2 SVGIG (reference sequence). V lost 4 bases to trimming and J lost 1 base, with 20 bases between them. This CDR3 spans 17 amino acids. CDR3 in amino acids: CAWNIQFSTKSGNTIYF. CDR3 bases: TGTGCCTGGAATATCCAGTTTTCTACTAAATCTGGAAACACCATATATTTT.

V gene TRBV7-9 combines with J gene TRBJ2-1; 10 bases line up with TRBD1. J was trimmed by 7 bases and V by 1 base; bases with no gene match: 4. This CDR3 contains 15 residues. Germline CDR1 reads SEHNR; CDR2 reads FQNEAQ (reference sequence). The CDR3: CASSLVGTGVNEQFF. The CDR3 DNA sequence: TGTGCCAGCAGCTTAGTCGGGACAGGGGTTAATGAGCAGTTCTTC.

The chain carries TRBV7-6 and TRBJ2-1; the D gene could be TRBD1 or TRBD2 (5 bases each). The CDR3 runs 13 residues. Germline-derived CDR1 and CDR2 are SGHVS and FNYEAQ. V lost 1 base, J lost 7 bases, and 8 bases lay in between. DNA for the CDR3: TGTGCCAGCAGCTTAGGGGACCAAAATGAGCAGTTCTTC. Its protein is CASSLGDQNEQFF.

This chain connects TRBV27 to TRBJ2-5; 11 bases line up with TRBD2. CDR3 size: 15 residues. Germline V lookup: CDR1 MNHEY, CDR2 SMNVEV (reference sequence). V dropped 5 bases and J dropped 2; count of bases not matched to a gene: 4. Here the CDR3 reads CASSQLAGDQETQYF. CDR3 nucleotide sequence: TGTGCCAGCAGTCAACTAGCGGGGGATCAAGAGACCCAGTACTTC.

This clone was observed once. The CDR3 reads CSVVGGVRGIQETQYF. The CDR3 DNA is TGCAGCGTTGTGGGAGGTGTTAGGGGAATCCAAGAGACCCAGTACTTC. V and J are TRBV29-1 and TRBJ2-5; possible D gene TRBD2, 6 bases. The CDR3 is 16 residues long. Germline V gene lookup returns CDR1 SQVTM and CDR2 ANQGSEA. V lost 4 bases and J 1 base, leaving 19 bases between the germline ends.

J is TRBJ1-2 and V is TRBV28; D is uncertain. V lost 2 bases and J 6 bases, leaving 22 bases between the germline ends. Germline V CDR1 and CDR2: MDHEN, SYDVKM. This CDR3 has 17 residues. CDR3 bases: TGTGCCAGCAGTTTAGTAGGTCATATAATGAATCGGCATGGCTACACCTTC. It yields the protein CASSLVGHIMNRHGYTF.

CDR3 nucleotide sequence: TGTGCCAGCAGCTCTCCGGGCGGACATAGCAATCAGCCCCAGCATTTT. Translated, it gives CASSSPGGHSNQPQHF. The V and J genes are TRBV5-8 and TRBJ1-5; tentatively, D is TRBD1 (5 bases). The V gene lost 3 bases and the J gene lost 0 bases, with 13 bases spanning the gap. The CDR3 extends over 16 amino acids. Germline CDR1 and CDR2: SGHTS and YDEGEE.

J is TRBJ1-2 and V is TRBV7-3; D unclear. CDR1 and CDR2 from the germline V gene are SGHTA and FQGTGA. Trimming took 5 bases from V and 6 from J, leaving 16 bases between them. The CDR3 runs 14 residues. CDR3 amino acids: CASSPQPGYDGYTF. CDR3 in DNA: TGTGCCAGCAGCCCACAGCCGGGGTATGATGGCTACACCTTC. The complete variable domain, with remaining parts taken from reference TRBV7-3 and TRBJ1-2, reads GAGVSQTPSNKVTEKGKYVELRCDPISGHTALYWYRQSLGQGPEFLIYFQGTGAADDSGLPNDRFFAVRPEGSVSTLKIQRTERGDSAVYLCASSPQPGYDGYTFGSGTRLTVV.

The V and J genes are TRBV28 and TRBJ1-1, with no clear D. The CDR3 totals 11 residues. Looked up from germline, CDR1 is MDHEN and CDR2 is SYDVKM. Trimming stripped 3 bases from V and 7 bases from J, with 6 bases between. CDR3 in DNA: TGTGCCAGCAGTTTGGGAGTTGAAGCTTTCTTT. Protein: CASSLGVEAFF.

The chain links TRBV11-2 to TRBJ2-5; D ambiguous. Germline-derived CDR1 and CDR2 are SGHAT and FQNNGV. V was shortened by 2 bases and J by 0 bases, with 4 bases between the two germline ends. CDR3 length equals 13 residues. CDR3 DNA sequence: TGTGCCAGCAGCTTAACATACCAAGAGACCCAGTACTTC. Its translation: CASSLTYQETQYF.

Remarks on this clone: Other DNA sequences from this sample encode an identical CDR3 as well. The chain is built from TRBV18 and TRBJ1-1; no clear D gene. Trimming removed 5 bases from V and 1 base from J, with 8 bases in between. The CDR3 length is 13 residues. CDR1 KGHSH and CDR2 LQKENI come from the germline V gene. The CDR3 DNA sequence: TGTGCCAGCTCATCGGGCCAGAACACTGAAGCTTTCTTT. Its protein product is CASSSGQNTEAFF.

The chain has TRBV11-2 and TRBJ2-5; 10 nucleotides agree with TRBD2. Germline-derived CDR1 and CDR2 are SGHAT and FQNNGV. The CDR3 has 16 amino acids. V dropped 4 bases and J dropped 1; count of bases not matched to a gene: 6. The CDR3 region is CASSSERGGPQETQYF. For the CDR3, the DNA is TGTGCCAGCAGCTCAGAGCGGGGGGGCCCCCAAGAGACCCAGTACTTC.

This clone has a handful of counts. The chain recombines TRBV28 with TRBJ1-3; D is unresolved. This CDR3 is built from 14 residues. The germline CDR1 and CDR2 sequences are MDHEN and SYDVKM. V gave up 5 bases and J gave up 0 bases, with 8 bases separating them. Here the CDR3 reads CASSNSGSGNTIYF. The DNA for the CDR3 is TGTGCCAGCAGTAATAGTGGCTCTGGAAACACCATATATTTT.

The gene calls are TRBV14 and TRBJ2-5, with 8 nucleotides matching TRBD1. Losses at the gene ends were 1 base for V and 5 bases for J; bases not matched to a gene: 9. Germline CDR1 is SGHDN and CDR2 is FVKESK. The CDR3 is 16 amino acids. The CDR3 reads CASSQGWAQGAETQYF. As DNA, the CDR3 is TGTGCCAGCAGCCAAGGGTGGGCCCAGGGGGCCGAGACCCAGTACTTC.

V gene TRBV27 combines with J gene TRBJ1-2; the D is unclear. V lost 2 bases and J 5 bases, leaving 12 bases between the germline ends. The CDR3 consists of 14 residues. CDR1 MNHEY and CDR2 SMNVEV come from the germline V gene (reference sequence). CDR3 residues: CASSLRRDSYGYTF. CDR3 nucleotides: TGTGCCAGCAGTTTAAGGAGGGATAGTTATGGCTACACCTTC.

The rearrangement uses TRBV7-8 and TRBJ1-4, with TRBD1 matching 9 bases. This CDR3 is 15 amino acids long. V lost 3 bases and J lost 6; bases outside the gene matches: 5. Germline loops: CDR1 SGHVS, CDR2 FQNEAQ. The CDR3 protein is CASSLPGQGYEKLFF. CDR3 coding DNA: TGTGCCAGCAGCTTGCCGGGACAGGGTTATGAAAAACTGTTTTTT.

The J gene is TRBJ2-2, the V gene TRBV11-3; TRBD2 aligns across 7 bases. CDR1 is SGHNT, CDR2 YENEEA, per germline. The junction had 5 bases not matched to a gene; V was cut back by 3 bases and J by 1 base. This CDR3 is built from 16 residues. The DNA of the CDR3 is TGTGCCAGCAGCTTTTCGGTAGCGGGGAACACCGGGGAGCTGTTTTTT. Translating gives CASSFSVAGNTGELFF.

The chain couples TRBV2 to TRBJ1-4; D call uncertain. The CDR3 runs to 14 residues. The germline V gene encodes CDR1 SNHLY and CDR2 FYNNEI. The V and J ends lost 3 bases and 7 bases respectively, with 12 bases between them. The CDR3 DNA is TGTGCCAGCAGTGACCGACTTGTTGGTGAAAAACTGTTTTTT. This encodes CASSDRLVGEKLFF.

This rearrangement joins TRBV18 to TRBJ1-2; 7 bases match TRBD1. CDR1 KGHSH and CDR2 LQKENI come from the germline V gene. CDR3 length equals 14 residues. The J segment lost 4 bases and the V segment lost 3 bases, leaving 5 bases of the junction unmatched. The CDR3 loop is CASSPDREVYGYTF. The CDR3 DNA is TGTGCCAGCTCACCCGACAGGGAGGTCTATGGCTACACCTTC.

This sequence joins TRBV11-3 and TRBJ2-3; no clear D gene. V lost 3 bases, J lost 6 bases, and 13 bases lay in between. This CDR3 is built from 14 residues. The germline V gene encodes CDR1 SGHNT and CDR2 YENEEA. The CDR3 protein is CASSFGRSSDTQYF. The CDR3 DNA reads TGTGCCAGCAGCTTCGGACGGTCATCCGATACGCAGTATTTT.

The chain links TRBV27 to TRBJ2-7; a possible D gene is TRBD1 (5 bases). In germline, CDR1 is MNHEY, CDR2 SMNVEV (reference sequence). V was shortened by 8 bases and J by 7 bases, with 24 bases between the two germline ends. The CDR3 loop spans 15 amino acids. The CDR3 DNA sequence: TGTGCCAGCTTCTTTACCAGGGCCCCCTGGGAAGAGCAGTACTTC. It specifies CASFFTRAPWEEQYF.

V gene TRBV10-3 combines with J gene TRBJ2-7, with D uncertain. Trimming removed 11 bases from V and 3 bases from J, with 26 bases in between. Looked up from germline, CDR1 is ENHRY and CDR2 is SYGVKD. The CDR3 loop spans 16 amino acids. The CDR3 nucleotides are TGTGCCCTCGGCGCAAGGTCAAACCTGGCACTCTACGAGCAGTACTTC. This gives the protein CALGARSNLALYEQYF.